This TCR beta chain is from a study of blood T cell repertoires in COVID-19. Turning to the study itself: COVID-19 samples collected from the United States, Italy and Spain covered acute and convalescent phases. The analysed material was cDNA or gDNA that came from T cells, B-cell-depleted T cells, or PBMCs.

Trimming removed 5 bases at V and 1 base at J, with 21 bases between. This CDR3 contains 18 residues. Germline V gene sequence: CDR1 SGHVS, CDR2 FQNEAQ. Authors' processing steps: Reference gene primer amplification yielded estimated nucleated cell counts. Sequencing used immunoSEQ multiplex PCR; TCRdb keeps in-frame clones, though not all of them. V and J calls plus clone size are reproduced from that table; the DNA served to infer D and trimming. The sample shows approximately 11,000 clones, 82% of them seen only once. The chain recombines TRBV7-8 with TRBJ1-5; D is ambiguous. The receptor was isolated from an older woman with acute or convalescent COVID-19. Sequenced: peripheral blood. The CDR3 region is CASSPTRMVVISNQPQHF. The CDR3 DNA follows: TGTGCCAGCAGCCCGACGAGGATGGTTGTTATAAGCAATCAGCCCCAGCATTTT.